Sequencing of this T cell receptor beta chain was carried out in a study of T cell responses to AZD1222 COVID-19 vaccine. CDR3 length equals 15 residues. Trimming pared 4 bases from V and 0 bases from J, leaving 12 bases between. In germline, CDR1 is LGHDT, CDR2 YNNKEL (reference sequence). Produced via immunoSEQ multiplex PCR; TCRdb's table is partial and in-frame only. The sample lists about 200,000 clones, approximately 92% occurring once. The gene calls are TRBV3-1 (or the pseudogene TRBV3-2) and TRBJ1-2; D gene uncertain. The sample consisted of peripheral blood, taken on day 0 of AZD1222 vaccination. This clonotype was obtained from an adult in good health. The DNA of the CDR3 is TGTGCCAGCAGCCCGCGACACAAAGCTAACTATGGCTACACCTTC. Protein: CASSPRHKANYGYTF.